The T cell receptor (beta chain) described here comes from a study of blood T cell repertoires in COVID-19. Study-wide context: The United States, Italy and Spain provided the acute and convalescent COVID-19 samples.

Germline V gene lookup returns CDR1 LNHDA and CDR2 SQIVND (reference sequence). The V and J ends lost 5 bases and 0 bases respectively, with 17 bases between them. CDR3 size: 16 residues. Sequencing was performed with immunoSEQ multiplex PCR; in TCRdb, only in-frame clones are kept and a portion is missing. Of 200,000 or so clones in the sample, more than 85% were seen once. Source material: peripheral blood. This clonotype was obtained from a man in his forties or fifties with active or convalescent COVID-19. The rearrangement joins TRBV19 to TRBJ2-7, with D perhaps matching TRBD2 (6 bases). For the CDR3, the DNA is TGTGCCAGTAGTCCCCTCCGGGGCGGGGCCTCCTACGAGCAGTACTTC. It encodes CASSPLRGGASYEQYF.